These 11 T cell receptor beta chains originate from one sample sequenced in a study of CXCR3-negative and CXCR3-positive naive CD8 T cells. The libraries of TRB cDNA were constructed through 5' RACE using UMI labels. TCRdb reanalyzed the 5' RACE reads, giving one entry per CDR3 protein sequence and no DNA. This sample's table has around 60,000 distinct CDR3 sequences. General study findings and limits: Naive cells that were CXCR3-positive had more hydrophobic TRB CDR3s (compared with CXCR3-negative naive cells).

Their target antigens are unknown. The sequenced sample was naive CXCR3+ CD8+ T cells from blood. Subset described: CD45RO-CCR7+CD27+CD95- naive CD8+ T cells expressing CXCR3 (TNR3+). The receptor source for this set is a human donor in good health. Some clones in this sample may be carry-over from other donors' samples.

This chain's CDR3 is CGVTTGGVQPQHF. V gene TRBV29-1 combines with J gene TRBJ1-5; the D call from TCRdb, TRBD1, cannot be confirmed without DNA. Germline loops: CDR1 SQVTM, CDR2 ANQGSEA. This CDR3 comprises 13 residues.

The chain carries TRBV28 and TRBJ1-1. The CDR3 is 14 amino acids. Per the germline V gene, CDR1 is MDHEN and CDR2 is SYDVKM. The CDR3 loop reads CASSLIGLGTEAFF.

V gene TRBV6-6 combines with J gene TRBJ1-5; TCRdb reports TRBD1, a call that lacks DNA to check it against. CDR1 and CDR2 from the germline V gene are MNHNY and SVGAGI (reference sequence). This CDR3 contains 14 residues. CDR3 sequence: CASSDRASNQPQHF.

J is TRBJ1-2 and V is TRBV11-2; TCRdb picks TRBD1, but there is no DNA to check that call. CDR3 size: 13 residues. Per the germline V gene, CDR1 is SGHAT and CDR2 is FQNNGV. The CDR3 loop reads CASSSDRADGYTF.

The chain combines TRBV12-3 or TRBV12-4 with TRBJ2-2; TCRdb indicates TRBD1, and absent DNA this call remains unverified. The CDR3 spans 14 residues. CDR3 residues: CASGPPEKPGELFF.

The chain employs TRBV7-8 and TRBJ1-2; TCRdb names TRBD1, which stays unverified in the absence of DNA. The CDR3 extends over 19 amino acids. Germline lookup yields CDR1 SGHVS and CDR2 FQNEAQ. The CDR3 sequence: CASSLVKTGTGPTEGGYTF.

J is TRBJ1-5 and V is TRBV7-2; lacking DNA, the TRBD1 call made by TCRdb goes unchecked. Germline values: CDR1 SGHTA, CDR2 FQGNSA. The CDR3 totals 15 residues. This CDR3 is CASSIQGGSNQPQHF. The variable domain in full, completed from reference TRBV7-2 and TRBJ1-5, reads GAGVSQSPSNKVTEKGKDVELRCDPISGHTALYWYRQSLGQGLEFLIYFQGNSAPDKSGLPSDRFSAERTGGSVSTLTIQRTQQEDSAVYLCASSIQGGSNQPQHFGDGTRLSIL.

The CDR3 is CASSQYRGGTIYF. The chain uses TRBV14 and TRBJ1-3; TCRdb's D gene call, TRBD1, goes unchecked for lack of DNA. Germline loops: CDR1 SGHDN, CDR2 FVKESK. This CDR3 comprises 13 residues.

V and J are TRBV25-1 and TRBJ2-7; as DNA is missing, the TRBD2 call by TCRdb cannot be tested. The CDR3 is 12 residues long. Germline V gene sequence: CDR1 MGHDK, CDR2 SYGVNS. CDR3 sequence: CASSRGTYEQYF.

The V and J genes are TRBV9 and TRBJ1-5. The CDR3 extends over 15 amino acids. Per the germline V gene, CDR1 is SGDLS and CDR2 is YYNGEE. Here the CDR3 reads CAGIITPGPNQPQHF.

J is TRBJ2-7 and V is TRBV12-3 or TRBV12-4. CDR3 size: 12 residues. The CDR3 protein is CASSFLASEQYF.